Listed here are 27 T cell receptor beta chains from one sample, sequenced in a study of T cells after somatic rescue of genetic block. Only in-frame clones appear in the TCRdb table, and some are missing; sequencing was by immunoSEQ multiplex PCR. The profile covers tens of thousands of clones, with about 96% appearing a single time and around 0.083% taken by the ten largest. Material: peripheral blood mononuclear cells (PBMCs). All receptors derive from a child younger than two.

The genes are TRBV6-1 and TRBJ2-5; TRBD1 agrees at 8 bases. The CDR3 covers 15 residues. Trimming cost V 7 bases and J 1 base; bases outside gene matches: 8. In germline, CDR1 is MNHNS, CDR2 SASEGT. CDR3 bases: TGTGCCAGCAACAACCGGGACAGGACCCAAGAGACCCAGTACTTC. Its protein product is CASNNRDRTQETQYF.

The chain couples TRBV14 to TRBJ2-1, with 12 positions matching TRBD2. The CDR3 has 16 residues. With 3 bases clipped from V and 8 bases from J, the junction kept 8 bases outside the gene matches. Per germline, CDR1 SGHDN and CDR2 FVKESK. The CDR3 region has the DNA TGTGCCAGCAGCCATTTTCGGCTAGCGGGAGGGTATGAGCAGTTCTTC. Translation: CASSHFRLAGGYEQFF.

The chain uses TRBV15 and TRBJ2-7, with TRBD2 matching 8 bases. J gave up 2 bases and V 4 bases, and 1 base lay outside the gene matches. There are 13 residues in the CDR3. Germline-derived CDR1 and CDR2 are LNHNV and YYDKDF (reference sequence). The CDR3 DNA is TGTGCCACCAGCACGGGACTAGCCTACGAGCAGTACTTC. It yields the protein CATSTGLAYEQYF.

This clone was found a few times. V usage is TRBV20-1 and J usage is TRBJ1-2; no definite D call. CDR3 length equals 9 residues. Germline values: CDR1 DFQATT, CDR2 SNEGSKA (reference sequence). V lost 4 bases to trimming and J lost 3 bases, with 0 bases between them. The CDR3 is CSANYGYTF. The CDR3 DNA reads TGCAGTGCTAACTATGGCTACACCTTC.

V and J are TRBV5-8 and TRBJ1-1; D is unclear. The CDR3 extends over 14 amino acids. Trimming took off 0 bases at V and 1 base at J, with 7 bases between the two ends. Germline V gene lookup returns CDR1 SGHTS and CDR2 YDEGEE. CDR3 sequence (DNA): TGTGCCAGCAGCTTGGGTAGGGAGAACACTGAAGCTTTCTTT. It codes for CASSLGRENTEAFF. Full variable domain (rest looked up from reference TRBV5-8 and TRBJ1-1): EAGVTQSPTHLIKTRGQQATLRCSPISGHTSVYWYQQALGLGLQFLLWYDEGEERNRGNFPPRFSGRQFPNYSSELNVNALELEDSALYLCASSLGRENTEAFFGQGTRLTVV.

This chain uses TRBV5-3 with TRBJ1-2; D possibly corresponds to TRBD1 (6 bases). Being an ORF, TRBV5-3 has a function that is uncertain. The CDR3 contains 13 residues. Trimming cost V 4 bases and J 2 bases, with 9 bases left between them. Written as DNA, the CDR3 is TGTGCCAGAAGCCTCGGGACAAACTATGGCTACACCTTC. Protein: CARSLGTNYGYTF.

The rearrangement uses TRBV27 and TRBJ1-2; D perhaps matches TRBD1 (6 bases). The germline V gene has CDR1 MNHEY and CDR2 SMNVEV (reference sequence). Trimming left V 5 bases short and J 5 bases short, with 12 bases between. This CDR3 is built from 13 residues. In DNA form, the CDR3 reads TGTGCCAGCAGTGCGGACAGTCTTTATGGCTACACCTTC. Residues: CASSADSLYGYTF.

V gene TRBV5-1 combines with J gene TRBJ2-3; D not resolved. The CDR3 covers 13 residues. V lost 0 bases and J 2 bases, leaving 4 bases between the germline ends. The germline V gene has CDR1 SGHRS and CDR2 YFSETQ. The CDR3 nucleotides are TGCGCCAGCAGCTTGGGGGCCACAGATACGCAGTATTTT. Translation: CASSLGATDTQYF.

J is TRBJ2-3 and V is TRBV19; tentatively, D is TRBD2 (6 bases). This CDR3 has 17 amino acids. The germline V gene has CDR1 LNHDA and CDR2 SQIVND (reference sequence). V lost 0 bases and J 0 bases, leaving 13 bases between the germline ends. CDR3 sequence: CASSIDQDYRSTDTQYF. CDR3 coding DNA: TGTGCCAGTAGTATAGATCAGGACTACCGAAGCACAGATACGCAGTATTTT.

CDR3 bases: TGTGCCAGCAGCCAGGACAGGGATATGAACACTGAAGCTTTCTTT. Translating gives CASSQDRDMNTEAFF. This chain links TRBV4-2 with TRBJ1-1; 8 nucleotides agree with TRBD1. Losses at the gene ends were 3 bases for V and 0 bases for J; bases not matched to a gene: 3. The germline V gene has CDR1 LGHNA and CDR2 YNFKEQ. The CDR3 totals 15 residues.

Notes on this clone: This specimen includes other DNA sequences encoding the same CDR3. This chain joins TRBV7-6 and TRBJ2-3, with 11 bases lining up with TRBD2. Germline lookup yields CDR1 SGHVS and CDR2 FNYEAQ. V lost 0 bases to trimming and J lost 0 bases; unmatched junction nucleotides: 2. CDR3 length: 17 amino acids. CDR3: CASSLAGTSGSTDTQYF. The DNA for the CDR3 is TGTGCCAGCAGCTTAGCCGGGACTAGCGGTAGCACAGATACGCAGTATTTT.

This clone was detected once. CDR3 amino acids: CASIRGGTDTQYF. CDR3 nucleotide sequence: TGTGCCAGCATCCGAGGGGGCACAGATACGCAGTATTTT. The chain employs TRBV7-8 and TRBJ2-3; D may be TRBD1 or TRBD2 (5 bases each). Trimming cost V 7 bases and J 1 base, with 9 bases left between them. The CDR3 runs to 13 residues. The germline V gene has CDR1 SGHVS and CDR2 FQNEAQ.

This clone was detected once. The CDR3 coding sequence is TGTGCCAGCAGTGATACCGGACAGGTAAACTACGAGCAGTACTTC. Amino acids: CASSDTGQVNYEQYF. The chain links TRBV2 to TRBJ2-7, with TRBD1 identical over 7 bases. Germline trimming cut 3 bases from V and 3 bases from J; bases unmatched to any gene: 8. The CDR3 covers 15 residues. Germline assignment: CDR1 SNHLY and CDR2 FYNNEI. The full variable domain, completed using reference TRBV2 and TRBJ2-7, is EPEVTQTPSHQVTQMGQEVILRCVPISNHLYFYWYRQILGQKVEFLVSFYNNEISEKSEIFDDQFSVERPDGSNFTLKIRSTKLEDSAMYFCASSDTGQVNYEQYFGPGTRLTVT.

The J gene is TRBJ1-5, the V gene TRBV18; 9 bases line up with TRBD1. Germline V gene data show CDR1 as KGHSH and CDR2 as LQKENI. Losses at the gene ends were 0 bases for V and 6 bases for J; bases not matched to a gene: 3. The CDR3 totals 15 residues. CDR3 in DNA: TGTGCCAGCTCACCACCGGGACAGGGTGGTCAGCCCCAGCATTTT. Protein: CASSPPGQGGQPQHF.

CDR3 DNA sequence: TGTGCCAGCAGCTCGGGACATAAAAACATTCAGTACTTC. Encoded protein: CASSSGHKNIQYF. The rearrangement uses TRBV5-4 and TRBJ2-4; a weak D match, TRBD1 (6 bases). This CDR3 comprises 13 residues. The germline V and J ends were trimmed by 3 bases and 4 bases, with 8 bases remaining between them. CDR1 is SGHNT and CDR2 is YYREEE in the germline V gene (reference sequence).

This sequence joins TRBV5-6 and TRBJ2-7, with 8 bases lining up with TRBD2. CDR1 and CDR2 from the germline V gene are SGHDT and YYEEEE. The CDR3 loop spans 16 amino acids. After removal of 4 bases from V and 4 bases from J, the junction contained 13 bases not matched to a gene. The CDR3 DNA reads TGTGCCAGCAGCCCTGGAGGGAGCGGGAGTGCTTACGAGCAGTACTTC. This gives the protein CASSPGGSGSAYEQYF. Full variable domain (missing parts from reference TRBV5-6 and TRBJ2-7): DAGVTQSPTHLIKTRGQQVTLRCSPKSGHDTVSWYQQALGQGPQFIFQYYEEEERQRGNFPDRFSGHQFPNYSSELNVNALLLGDSALYLCASSPGGSGSAYEQYFGPGTRLTVT.

The chain combines TRBV7-9 with TRBJ2-1, with 11 bases lining up with TRBD2. The V gene end was trimmed by 5 bases and the J gene end by 5 bases; junction bases not matched to a gene: 5. The CDR3 loop spans 15 amino acids. Germline assignment: CDR1 SEHNR and CDR2 FQNEAQ (reference sequence). The DNA of the CDR3 is TGTGCCAGCAGCCCTCGGGGACTAGCGGACAATGAGCAGTTCTTC. Residues: CASSPRGLADNEQFF.

The chain uses TRBV4-3 and TRBJ1-4; possibly TRBD1 for D (5 bases). The germline V and J ends were trimmed by 1 base and 8 bases, with 20 bases remaining between them. The CDR3 consists of 17 residues. CDR1 is LGHNA, CDR2 YSLEER, per germline. CDR3 bases: TGCGCCAGCAGCCAAGCAGAGGCTTGGGGGGTGAACGAAAAACTGTTTTTT. Translated: CASSQAEAWGVNEKLFF.

This chain links TRBV19 with TRBJ2-7; 7 bases map to TRBD1. Germline V lookup: CDR1 LNHDA, CDR2 SQIVND (reference sequence). V gave up 0 bases and J gave up 4 bases; unmatched junction bases: 6. CDR3 length: 15 residues. The CDR3 DNA sequence: TGTGCCAGTAGTATAGACCGGGACAGCCTATACGAGCAGTACTTC. Amino acids: CASSIDRDSLYEQYF.

This chain links TRBV5-1 with TRBJ1-5; weak D call: TRBD1 (5 bases). CDR3 length: 15 residues. Germline V gene sequence: CDR1 SGHRS, CDR2 YFSETQ. Trimming took 0 bases from V and 0 from J, leaving 7 bases between them. The DNA of the CDR3 is TGCGCCAGCAGCTTGGAAGGGGATAGCAATCAGCCCCAGCATTTT. It yields the protein CASSLEGDSNQPQHF. Full variable domain (remainder filled in from reference TRBV5-1 and TRBJ1-5): KAGVTQTPRYLIKTRGQQVTLSCSPISGHRSVSWYQQTPGQGLQFLFEYFSETQRNKGNFPGRFSGRQFSNSRSEMNVSTLELGDSALYLCASSLEGDSNQPQHFGDGTRLSIL.

This chain links TRBV5-1 with TRBJ2-2, with 11 bases fitting TRBD2. The CDR3 is 16 residues long. After removal of 5 bases from V and 0 bases from J, the junction contained 3 bases not matched to a gene. Looked up from germline, CDR1 is SGHRS and CDR2 is YFSETQ. The DNA for the CDR3 is TGCGCCAGCAGTAAGGGACTAGCGGCGAACACCGGGGAGCTGTTTTTT. Protein product: CASSKGLAANTGELFF.

V and J are TRBV7-2 and TRBJ1-1; D not certain. Germline CDR1 and CDR2: SGHTA and FQGNSA. This CDR3 has 16 amino acids. The V end was cut by 1 base, the J end by 4 bases, with 16 bases between. CDR3 sequence reads: CASSLVRKGSRTEAFF. The CDR3 nucleotides are TGTGCCAGCAGCTTAGTTCGTAAGGGTAGCCGCACTGAAGCTTTCTTT.

The rearrangement joins TRBV7-9 to TRBJ1-1; TRBD1 agrees at 9 bases. The CDR3 is made up of 15 amino acids. Germline-derived CDR1 and CDR2 are SEHNR and FQNEAQ (reference sequence). J gave up 5 bases and V 5 bases, and 9 bases lay outside the gene matches. This CDR3 is CASSVQQGAGTEAFF. CDR3 coding DNA: TGTGCCAGCAGCGTACAACAGGGGGCAGGTACTGAAGCTTTCTTT.

The chain couples TRBV6-5 to TRBJ2-3, with a tentative D call TRBD1 (8 bases). The germline V gene has CDR1 MNHEY and CDR2 SVGAGI. CDR3 length: 13 amino acids. Trimming took 9 bases from V and 4 from J, leaving 14 bases between them. Here the CDR3 DNA reads TGTGCCAGGGACAGGGCGGGAGCAGATACGCAGTATTTT. Its translation: CARDRAGADTQYF.

CDR3 residues: CAISGTSGSLNEQFF. As DNA, the CDR3 is TGTGCCATCAGTGGGACTAGCGGGAGCTTAAATGAGCAGTTCTTC. This chain joins TRBV10-3 and TRBJ2-1, with 13 bases that match TRBD2. After removal of 4 bases from V and 7 bases from J, the junction contained 4 bases not matched to a gene. Germline CDR1 and CDR2: ENHRY and SYGVKD. This CDR3 contains 15 residues.

J is TRBJ2-3 and V is TRBV15; tentative D call: TRBD2 (5 bases). Germline-derived CDR1 and CDR2 are LNHNV and YYDKDF (reference sequence). There are 15 residues in the CDR3. With 1 base removed from V and 2 bases from J, the gap between germline ends came to 10 bases. The CDR3 region is CATSRGGLFTDTQYF. The CDR3 DNA sequence: TGTGCCACCAGCAGAGGCGGACTCTTCACAGATACGCAGTATTTT.

J is TRBJ2-5 and V is TRBV10-3, with 8 bases lining up with TRBD1. The junction had 11 bases not matched to a gene; V was cut back by 4 bases and J by 1 base. Germline V gene sequence: CDR1 ENHRY, CDR2 SYGVKD. This CDR3 is 17 amino acids long. The CDR3 bases are TGTGCCATCAGTGTGAATCTCGGACAGGGAACCCAAGAGACCCAGTACTTC. Its translation: CAISVNLGQGTQETQYF.